Sequencing of this TCR beta chain was carried out in a study of T cell repertoires in cytomegalovirus infection. Across the study: Carrying CMV and the relevant HLA type showed in public TCR beta signatures. Study conclusions and caveats: CMV-specific TCR beta clonotypes restricted by HLA-C were the ones dominating the ex vivo response. Carriers of CMV plus the relevant HLA were identified by cumulative public TCR beta family frequency.

The CDR3 is 15 residues long. Per germline, CDR1 ENHRY and CDR2 SYGVKD. Each CDR3 protein gets one entry after TCRdb re-called the reads with MiXCR. Of some 700,000 distinct CDR3 sequences in the sample, under 40% are singletons; the top ten hold under 3%. On this clonotype: No antigen is known for it. The junction shows a germline mismatch at one end, possibly a read error.

The sequence derives from a human donor in good health (CMV status not recorded). Some clones in this sample may be carry-over from other donors' samples. The chain couples TRBV10-3 to TRBJ2-2; TRBD2 matches at 9 bases. The specimen was PBMCs. The CDR3 sequence is CAISGLADFTFELWF. CDR3 in DNA: TGTGCCATCAGTGGACTAGCGGACTTCACCTTTGAGCTGTGGTTC.